This passage covers 32 T cell receptor beta chains from one sample sequenced in a study of T cells in Graves' hyperthyroidism and ophthalmopathy. Amplified TCR beta CDR3 regions derived from RNA transcripts. The HTBI primer set served for first-round RT-PCR of the TCR CDR3. Each CDR3 protein gets one entry after TCRdb re-called the multiplex PCR reads with MiXCR. The sample records 300,000 to 350,000 distinct CDR3 sequences, 21% being singletons. Sequencing was carried out using blood. The origin of the receptors is a woman in her fifties or sixties with Graves' hyperthyroidism.

This clonotype appeared many times. V gene TRBV12-3 or TRBV12-4 combines with J gene TRBJ2-7, with a possible D match to TRBD2 (5 bases). The germline V and J ends were trimmed by 6 bases and 0 bases, with 9 bases remaining between them. The CDR3 extends over 13 amino acids. CDR3 sequence (DNA): TGTGCCAGCAGCAAAGGGAGCTCCTACGAGCAGTACTTC. Translation gives CASSKGSSYEQYF.

This clonotype has at least ten counts. The chain joins TRBV2 to TRBJ1-2; 7 bases map to TRBD1. The CDR3 runs to 19 residues. V lost 6 bases and J lost 1; bases outside the gene matches: 20. Germline CDR1 and CDR2: SNHLY and FYNNEI. DNA of the CDR3: TGTGCCAGCAGACCGACTATCGAATTCCGGGACAGTCTTAACTATGGCTACACCTTC. Translating gives CASRPTIEFRDSLNYGYTF.

The V and J genes are TRBV5-1 and TRBJ2-3; 7 bases fit TRBD2. CDR1 and CDR2 (germline): SGHRS, YFSETQ. The junction had 5 bases not matched to a gene; V was cut back by 2 bases and J by 5 bases. This CDR3 region has 14 residues. As DNA, the CDR3 is TGCGCCAGCAGCTTCCGGACGGGAGGAGATACGCAGTATTTT. Its protein product is CASSFRTGGDTQYF.

CDR3 in amino acids: CSVDKRGRGYTEAFF. The DNA of the CDR3 is TGCAGCGTTGATAAAAGGGGGCGGGGGTACACTGAAGCTTTCTTT. The chain couples TRBV29-1 to TRBJ1-1, with TRBD1 matching over 7 bases. The CDR3 has 15 residues. Trimming cost V 3 bases and J 3 bases; bases outside gene matches: 10. From germline, CDR1 is SQVTM and CDR2 ANQGSEA.

In its sample, this clonotype was seen many times. CDR3 sequence reads: CASSASGGTSPLHF. DNA for the CDR3: TGTGCCAGCAGTGCGTCAGGGGGAACTTCACCCCTCCACTTT. The genes are TRBV6-1 and TRBJ1-6; 7 bases match TRBD1. Germline CDR1 MNHNS, CDR2 SASEGT. This CDR3 comprises 14 residues. The V segment lost 4 bases and the J segment 9 bases; nucleotides outside the gene matches: 6.

The chain joins TRBV10-3 to TRBJ1-2, with 9 positions matching TRBD1. This CDR3 spans 16 amino acids. With 7 bases clipped from V and 4 bases from J, the junction kept 13 bases outside the gene matches. From germline, CDR1 is ENHRY and CDR2 SYGVKD. The CDR3 region is CAITETGTGTPYGYTF. CDR3 in DNA: TGTGCCATCACCGAGACCGGGACAGGGACTCCCTATGGCTACACCTTC.

This sequence joins TRBV11-1 and TRBJ2-7; weak D call: TRBD2 (6 bases). Germline V CDR1 and CDR2: SGHAT, FQDESV (reference sequence). Trimming stripped 4 bases from V and 7 bases from J, with 20 bases between. This CDR3 has 15 residues. The CDR3 is CASSSGGKASWEQYF. CDR3 DNA sequence: TGTGCCAGCAGCTCGGGCGGGAAGGCATCCTGGGAGCAGTACTTC.

The sample holds many counts of this clonotype. The chain joins TRBV28 to TRBJ2-7; D perhaps matches TRBD2 (7 bases). CDR1 and CDR2 from the germline V gene are MDHEN and SYDVKM. Trimming took off 2 bases at V and 1 base at J, with 15 bases between the two ends. CDR3 size: 16 residues. The chain's CDR3 is CASSLGGAGKSYEQYF. CDR3 sequence (DNA): TGTGCCAGCAGTTTAGGGGGGGCTGGGAAATCCTACGAGCAGTACTTC.

This sequence joins TRBV5-1 and TRBJ2-7; possibly TRBD1 for D (5 bases). CDR3 length equals 14 residues. Germline V gene sequence: CDR1 SGHRS, CDR2 YFSETQ. V lost 7 bases and J lost 1, with 15 bases in between. As DNA, the CDR3 is TGCGCCAGCCGCCTTGGCAGGGCTTCCTACGAGCAGTACTTC. Translating gives CASRLGRASYEQYF.

Ten or more counts support this clonotype. The chain recombines TRBV12-3 or TRBV12-4 with TRBJ1-1; D is uncertain. The CDR3 runs 13 residues. The germline V and J ends were trimmed by 4 bases and 10 bases, with 16 bases remaining between them. The CDR3 DNA sequence: TGTGCCAGCAGTTCGATTTTGGGGTGGGGAGCTTTCTTT. This codes for CASSSILGWGAFF.

This clonotype has only a few counts. J is TRBJ2-3 and V is TRBV4-1, with TRBD2 identical over 16 bases. CDR3 length: 19 amino acids. The V segment lost 0 bases and the J segment 1 base; nucleotides outside the gene matches: 4. Germline V gives CDR1 MGHRA, CDR2 YSYEKL. CDR3 sequence: CASSQDGTSGGARTDTQYF. CDR3 nucleotides: TGCGCCAGCAGCCAAGATGGGACTAGCGGGGGGGCCCGCACAGATACGCAGTATTTT.

This clonotype was seen ten or more times. This chain links TRBV5-1 with TRBJ2-3; weak D call: TRBD2 (6 bases). V was pared by 3 bases and J by 4 bases, with 18 bases between. CDR1 and CDR2 from the germline V gene are SGHRS and YFSETQ. This CDR3 is 16 amino acids long. CDR3 loop: CASSSLGGRSSDTQYF. CDR3 bases: TGCGCCAGCAGCTCCCTGGGGGGACGGTCTTCAGATACGCAGTATTTT.

This clonotype came up a few times. J is TRBJ1-2 and V is TRBV15; a possible D gene is TRBD1 (6 bases). The CDR3 extends over 15 amino acids. CDR1 is LNHNV, CDR2 YYDKDF, per germline (reference sequence). The ends were cut back, 3 bases at V and 2 bases at J, with 13 bases in the middle. CDR3 sequence (DNA): TGTGCCACCAGCAGGAACAGGGAAGGCAACTATGGCTACACCTTC. Translating it yields CATSRNREGNYGYTF.

This clonotype was detected ten times or more. This chain connects TRBV2 to TRBJ1-1; no clear D. V lost 6 bases to trimming and J lost 0 bases, with 8 bases between them. This CDR3 region has 13 residues. CDR1 and CDR2 (germline): SNHLY, FYNNEI. CDR3 nucleotide sequence: TGTGCCAGCAGGTACGGGGTGAACACTGAAGCTTTCTTT. Translating gives CASRYGVNTEAFF.

This clonotype was picked up one time. The chain recombines TRBV20-1 with TRBJ1-1; D unresolved. Trimming cost V 0 bases and J 7 bases, with 9 bases left between them. The CDR3 is made up of 12 amino acids. From germline, CDR1 is DFQATT and CDR2 SNEGSKA (reference sequence). CDR3 sequence reads: CSAREWKVEAFF. The DNA of the CDR3 is TGCAGTGCTAGAGAATGGAAGGTTGAAGCTTTCTTT.

Many counts were recorded for this clonotype. The rearrangement joins TRBV6-1 to TRBJ1-1; TRBD1 matches 7 bases. The V and J ends lost 7 bases and 10 bases, in that order; junction bases with no gene match: 9. CDR1 and CDR2 (germline): MNHNS, SASEGT. The CDR3 covers 12 residues. CDR3 in amino acids: CASIPGQEVAFF. CDR3 nucleotides: TGTGCCAGCATCCCCGGACAGGAGGTAGCTTTCTTT.

V usage is TRBV3-1 and J usage is TRBJ2-3, with TRBD1 matching over 9 bases. CDR1 is LGHDT and CDR2 is YNNKEL in the germline V gene (reference sequence). Trimming removed 1 base from V and 6 bases from J; junction bases left unmatched: 5. This CDR3 contains 15 residues. CDR3 protein: CASSQGTGGGDTQYF. In DNA form, the CDR3 reads TGTGCCAGCAGCCAAGGAACAGGGGGCGGCGATACGCAGTATTTT.

This clonotype was counted ten times or more. The V and J genes are TRBV28 and TRBJ1-4, with D perhaps matching TRBD1 (6 bases). The CDR3 consists of 17 residues. Germline V gene sequence: CDR1 MDHEN, CDR2 SYDVKM. V shed 3 bases and J shed 8 bases, with 22 bases lying between them. Here the CDR3 reads CASSLIGRGAGGEKLFF. DNA for the CDR3: TGTGCCAGCAGTTTGATAGGAAGGGGGGCAGGCGGCGAAAAACTGTTTTTT.

This clonotype was seen only a few times. CDR3 amino acids: CASSFTGLPSGNTIYF. Here the CDR3 DNA reads TGTGCCAGCAGCTTCACGGGCCTCCCATCTGGAAACACCATATATTTT. The V call is TRBV7-8, the J call TRBJ1-3; no definite D call. This CDR3 comprises 16 residues. Deletions cut 3 bases from V and 1 base from J, with 13 bases between. The germline CDR1 and CDR2 sequences are SGHVS and FQNEAQ.

This clonotype was recorded at least ten times. The chain joins TRBV2 to TRBJ1-1; a weak D match, TRBD1 (5 bases). Trimming shortened V by 6 bases and J by 0 bases, and 8 bases separated the two germline ends. Germline V gene sequence: CDR1 SNHLY, CDR2 FYNNEI. The CDR3 has 13 amino acids. CDR3 in amino acids: CASRGGVNTEAFF. In nucleotides, the CDR3 is TGTGCCAGCAGAGGAGGGGTGAACACTGAAGCTTTCTTT. The full variable domain, its missing parts supplied by reference TRBV2 and TRBJ1-1, is EPEVTQTPSHQVTQMGQEVILRCVPISNHLYFYWYRQILGQKVEFLVSFYNNEISEKSEIFDDQFSVERPDGSNFTLKIRSTKLEDSAMYFCASRGGVNTEAFFGQGTRLTVV.

This clonotype was counted a single time. V gene TRBV6-1 combines with J gene TRBJ1-1; tentatively, D is TRBD1 (5 bases). Trimming removed 5 bases at V and 0 bases at J, with 19 bases between. CDR1 is MNHNS and CDR2 is SASEGT in the germline V gene. The CDR3 is made up of 17 amino acids. CDR3 nucleotide sequence: TGTGCCAGCAGTCAAAGAAGGACGGGGGTATTGAACACTGAAGCTTTCTTT. Its translation is CASSQRRTGVLNTEAFF.

This sequence joins TRBV9 and TRBJ2-7; D may match TRBD1 or TRBD2 (5 bases each). Trimming removed 3 bases at V and 0 bases at J, with 10 bases between. The CDR3 covers 14 residues. The V gene's germline CDR1 is SGDLS and CDR2 YYNGEE. CDR3: CASSGDVSSYEQYF. The CDR3 DNA reads as TGTGCCAGCAGCGGGGACGTGAGCTCCTACGAGCAGTACTTC. Full variable domain (outside the CDR3, taken from reference TRBV9 and TRBJ2-7): DSGVTQTPKHLITATGQRVTLRCSPRSGDLSVYWYQQSLDQGLQFLIQYYNGEERAKGNILERFSAQQFPDLHSELNLSSLELGDSALYFCASSGDVSSYEQYFGPGTRLTVT.

In this sample, this clonotype turned up once. The chain uses TRBV7-9 and TRBJ2-2; D not resolved. The CDR3 runs to 16 residues. Per germline, CDR1 SEHNR and CDR2 FQNEAQ (reference sequence). The V and J ends lost 5 bases and 1 base respectively, with 14 bases between them. The CDR3 sequence: CASSRPGPKNTGELFF. For the CDR3, the DNA is TGTGCCAGCAGCAGACCGGGCCCTAAGAACACCGGGGAGCTGTTTTTT.

This clonotype came up many times. For the CDR3, the DNA is TGTGCCAGCAGCTTAGCCCCGGGACAGGGCTACGAGCAGTACTTC. This translates into CASSLAPGQGYEQYF. V usage is TRBV7-8 and J usage is TRBJ2-7, with TRBD1 identical over 9 bases. Germline lookup yields CDR1 SGHVS and CDR2 FQNEAQ. The CDR3 contains 15 residues. The J segment lost 3 bases and the V segment lost 0 bases, leaving 3 bases of the junction unmatched. Looking up the rest from reference TRBV7-8 and TRBJ2-7 gives the full variable domain: GAGVSQSPRYKVAKRGQDVALRCDPISGHVSLFWYQQALGQGPEFLTYFQNEAQLDKSGLPSDRFFAERPEGSVSTLKIQRTQQEDSAVYLCASSLAPGQGYEQYFGPGTRLTVT.

At least ten counts were recorded for this clonotype. The genes are TRBV7-2 and TRBJ2-7; TRBD1 matches at 7 bases. The CDR3 contains 15 residues. Losses at the gene ends were 5 bases for V and 7 bases for J; bases not matched to a gene: 14. Germline CDR1 reads SGHTA; CDR2 reads FQGNSA. The CDR3 region is CASSPSLGQFEEQYF. CDR3 DNA: TGTGCCAGCAGCCCTTCGTTGGGACAGTTTGAAGAGCAGTACTTC. The full variable domain, with the rest looked up from reference TRBV7-2 and TRBJ2-7, is GAGVSQSPSNKVTEKGKDVELRCDPISGHTALYWYRQSLGQGLEFLIYFQGNSAPDKSGLPSDRFSAERTGGSVSTLTIQRTQQEDSAVYLCASSPSLGQFEEQYFGPGTRLTVT.

In its sample, this clonotype was seen many times. The chain joins TRBV3-1 to TRBJ1-1, with D maybe TRBD1 (5 bases). The CDR3 extends over 12 amino acids. Germline V lookup: CDR1 LGHDT, CDR2 YNNKEL (reference sequence). Deletions cut 8 bases from V and 8 bases from J, with 15 bases between. Here the CDR3 DNA reads TGTGCCAGCTGGAGGGGAGCGGGGGAAGCTTTCTTT. It specifies CASWRGAGEAFF.

The V gene is TRBV5-4, the J gene TRBJ2-5, with 8 bases identical to TRBD2. This CDR3 has 16 amino acids. CDR1 SGHNT and CDR2 YYREEE come from the germline V gene (reference sequence). The trim removed 6 bases at V and 6 bases at J, leaving 16 bases unmatched. This CDR3 is CASNPGGVHSTQTQYF. The CDR3 region has the DNA TGTGCCAGCAACCCGGGAGGGGTGCACAGCACGCAGACCCAGTACTTC.

The chain combines TRBV12-3 or TRBV12-4 with TRBJ1-2, with D perhaps TRBD1 (5 bases). The CDR3 extends over 13 amino acids. V shed 0 bases and J shed 7 bases, with 9 bases lying between them. CDR3 sequence (DNA): TGTGCCAGCAGTTTAGCGGGACGAGTTGGCTACACCTTC. Translating it yields CASSLAGRVGYTF.

This clonotype was seen many times. The J gene is TRBJ2-2, the V gene TRBV12-3 or TRBV12-4; the D gene is possibly TRBD1 (6 bases). The CDR3 covers 14 residues. Trimming stripped 6 bases from V and 1 base from J, with 9 bases between. The CDR3 DNA follows: TGTGCCAGCAGACGACAGGAGAACACCGGGGAGCTGTTTTTT. It yields the protein CASRRQENTGELFF.

The chain joins TRBV25-1 to TRBJ2-1, with TRBD2 identical over 16 bases. Germline values: CDR1 MGHDK, CDR2 SYGVNS. V lost 7 bases to trimming and J lost 10 bases; unmatched junction nucleotides: 10. There are 16 residues in the CDR3. The CDR3 region has the DNA TGTGCCAGCACCCAGGGACTAGCGGGAGGGTCCTGGGAGCAGTTCTTC. This gives the protein CASTQGLAGGSWEQFF.

As regards this clonotype: One base away lies a much larger clone, so this may be a sequencing read error. This chain connects TRBV20-1 to TRBJ2-5, with D hard to call. There are 13 residues in the CDR3. Germline V gene sequence: CDR1 DFQATT, CDR2 SNEGSKA (reference sequence). The CDR3 here is CSARQNTQGTQYF. The CDR3 DNA reads as TGCAGTGCTAGACAGAATACACAAGGGACCCAGTACTTC.

This clonotype was recorded a few times. One junction end does not reproduce the germline sequence, and a read error may be involved. V and J are TRBV28 and TRBJ2-6; 10 bases are shared with TRBD1. Germline V gene lookup returns CDR1 MDHEN and CDR2 SYDVKM. The length of the CDR3 is 17 residues. The CDR3 nucleotides are TGTGCCACCAGTAGTGGGGACAGGGGAACTGGGGCCAACGTCCTGACTTTC. Protein: CATSSGDRGTGANVLTF.